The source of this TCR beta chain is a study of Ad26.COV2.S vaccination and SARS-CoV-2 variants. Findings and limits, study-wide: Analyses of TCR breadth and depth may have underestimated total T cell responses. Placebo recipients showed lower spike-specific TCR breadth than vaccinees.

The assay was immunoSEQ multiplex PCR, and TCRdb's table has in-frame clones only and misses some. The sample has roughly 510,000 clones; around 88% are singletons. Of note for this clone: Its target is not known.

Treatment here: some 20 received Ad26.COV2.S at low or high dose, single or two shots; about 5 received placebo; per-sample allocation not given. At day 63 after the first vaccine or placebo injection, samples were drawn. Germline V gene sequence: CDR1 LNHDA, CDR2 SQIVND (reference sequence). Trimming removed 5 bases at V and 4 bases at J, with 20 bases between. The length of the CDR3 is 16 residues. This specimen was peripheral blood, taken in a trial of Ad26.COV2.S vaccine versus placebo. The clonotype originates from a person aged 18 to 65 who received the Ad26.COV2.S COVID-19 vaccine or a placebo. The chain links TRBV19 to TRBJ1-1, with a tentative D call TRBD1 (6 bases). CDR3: CASSGGRGLQGTEAFF. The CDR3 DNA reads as TGTGCCAGTAGTGGGGGCAGGGGCCTCCAGGGCACTGAAGCTTTCTTT.